This T cell receptor (beta chain) stems from a study of T cells in Graves' hyperthyroidism and ophthalmopathy. Trimming removed 6 bases at V and 0 bases at J, with 12 bases between. This CDR3 region has 13 residues. Germline-derived CDR1 and CDR2 are DFQATT and SNEGSKA (reference sequence). Amplified regions were TCR beta CDR3 sequences from RNA transcripts. The primer set for the first-round RT-PCR of the TCR CDR3 was HTBI. MiXCR was run by TCRdb on the multiplex PCR reads, yielding one entry per CDR3 protein. The data hold about half a million distinct CDR3 sequences, with 15% to 20% observed a single time.

The sample comprised blood. The V gene is TRBV20-1, the J gene TRBJ2-7, with D possibly TRBD1 on 6 matching bases. This clonotype originated in a man in his forties with Graves' ophthalmopathy. CDR3 nucleotide sequence: TGCAGTGCCCGCAGGGGCTACTCCTACGAGCAGTACTTC. Translating it yields CSARRGYSYEQYF.